This T cell receptor beta chain was retrieved from a study of PD-L1 blockade in urothelial cancer. In the study overall: Twenty-five of 29 patients were men who had bladder-origin urothelial cancer. Overall study results and limits: Below-median blood TCR clonality before treatment forecast better survival.

For this clone: The antigen is not known. One end of the junction varies from germline; a read error may be responsible.

Sequenced by immunoSEQ multiplex PCR; TCRdb stores in-frame clones only, minus some. The data contain approximately 50,000 clones, roughly 80% of them singletons. Specified time point: pretreatment peripheral blood. Each patient gave between 1 and 8 samples, pretreatment and on-treatment. The CDR3 has 14 amino acids. Germline V lookup: CDR1 SNHLY, CDR2 FYNNEI. The chain links TRBV2 to TRBJ2-7; 7 positions match TRBD2. The source is a man in his 70s with urothelial cancer. Sequencing was performed on PBMCs, taken around atezolizumab (anti-PD-L1) treatment. The CDR3 here is CASSFAGASHEQYF. Written as DNA, the CDR3 is TGTGCCAGCAGCTTTGCGGGAGCCTCCCACGAGCAGTACTTC.